The subject of this entry is one T cell receptor (beta chain). The antigen it binds to is not known. Base qualities are not provided; no much larger clone lies one nucleotide away. TCRbeta CDR3 regions were amplified from genomic DNA using the immunoSEQ Assay, a bias-controlled multiplex PCR. From the authors' description of their analysis: The number of nucleated cells in each sample was estimated from the amplification of reference gene primers within the assay. Sequence reads were collapsed and filtered to measure the absolute abundance of every unique TCRbeta CDR3 rearrangement. For each sample, productive Simpson clonality was calculated by taking the square root of Simpson's diversity index across productive rearrangements. TCRdb retrieved this table from immuneACCESS and kept in-frame rearrangements only. Not all clones are present; in checked studies, unresolved V genes account for under half, and no reason is known for the remainder. The V and J calls and clone size are taken from that table; D and trimming were inferred from the DNA. This sample comprises roughly 250,000 clones, 91% of them detected only once. 1% to 1.5% of the sample is held by the ten biggest clonotypes.

The CDR1 and CDR2 encoded by the germline V gene (reference sequence) are MNHEY and SMNVEV. The CDR3 runs 13 residues from the cysteine to the phenylalanine. Only the CDR3 portion is preserved as DNA: 39 bases, with reading frame beginning at the first base. Enrolling through a virtual design, the prospective study's participants ranged in age from roughly 18 to 89 years and lived across around 25 United States geographic areas. To assign participants to cohorts, the prospective study relied on clinical history that participants themselves reported in a screening survey and a study questionnaire. In the prospective study, mobile phlebotomists collected whole blood, serum and a nasopharyngeal or oropharyngeal swab from each participant. Prospective study participants could optionally give additional blood draws and questionnaires over an approximately two-month period. Prospective study blood samples were shipped either frozen or at room temperature before DNA extraction.

The record originates from a study of blood T cell repertoires in COVID-19 (TCRdb year 2020). Concerning the study at large: The collaborator samples originated in the United States, Italy and Spain and spanned the acute and convalescent phases of COVID-19. The material from the prospective study consisted of cDNA or gDNA derived from T cells, B-cell-depleted T cells, or PBMCs. The dataset comprised deeply sampled blood TCRbeta repertoires from subjects exposed to, actively infected with, or recovered from COVID-19. The repertoires were made available in a free public database intended to serve as a resource for research on the immune response to SARS-CoV-2. Samples were obtained from the ongoing ImmuneRACE study (first 160 participants) and from some 1,300 subjects provided by 6 global collaborators. Nearly every sample came with metadata listing a de-identified subject ID, COVID-19 status, age in years and sex. Where available, HLA class I and class II types were taken from metadata supplied by the sample provider and were not determined by assay-based typing.

Beyond this particular receptor, the publication reports: The amount of clinical and demographic metadata varied by source and participant and was provided uncurated.

Sequencing input: PBMCs or T cells enriched from blood (not recorded which). The V and J genes are TRBV27 and TRBJ2-2; TRBD1 lines up with 9 middle nucleotides. The TCR comes from a human donor in a cohort exposed to, infected with or recovered from COVID-19 (not recorded which). The donor label of this sample is uncertain. The DNA is as follows: TGTGAGGAGACAGGGGGGCCTGGCGGGGAGCTGTTTTTT. This translates into CEETGGPGGELFF.